The 4 T cell receptor beta chains in this list originate from one sample, sequenced in a study of prognosis after radiotherapy for stage I lung cancer. Amplicons of TCR beta CDR3 were generated from genomic DNA by two-round multiplex PCR. Primers were specific to each TRBV and TRBJ gene in first-round PCR. TCRdb passed the multiplex PCR reads through MiXCR, listing each CDR3 protein once. The table lists fewer than 15,000 distinct CDR3 sequences, less than 55% of them singletons. This sample comprised PBMCs, obtained before or after stereotactic body radiation therapy (not recorded which). The origin of the receptors is a donor older than 45 with non-small cell lung cancer.

The chain uses TRBV12-3 or TRBV12-4 and TRBJ1-2; D gene unclear. The CDR3 is made up of 13 amino acids. Trimming removed 7 bases from V and 10 bases from J, with 19 bases in between. CDR3 sequence reads: CASIHLRLGVYTF. In DNA, the CDR3 is TGTGCCAGCATTCATCTTCGACTCGGGGTCTACACCTTC.

Note on this clonotype: A far larger clone is a single base away, which makes a read error likely. The rearrangement uses TRBV6-4 and TRBJ2-1, with 7 bases identical to TRBD1. The CDR3 has 15 amino acids. CDR1 is MRHNA and CDR2 is SNTAGT in the germline V gene. The CDR3 DNA follows: TGTGCCAACAGTTACTCAGGGGGCTCCTACAATGAGCAGTTCTTC. Its translation: CANSYSGGSYNEQFF.

Remarks on this clonotype: A far larger clone differs by one base, so this is likely a read error. The J gene is TRBJ2-5, the V gene TRBV7-7; the D gene is possibly TRBD2 (7 bases). The DNA end favors TRBJ2-1, so the J call may be wrong. CDR3 length: 14 amino acids. The germline V gene has CDR1 SSHAT and CDR2 FNYEAQ (reference sequence). The CDR3 DNA reads TGTGCCAGCATCTTAGGAGGGGGGGTCAATGAGCAGTTCTTC. It specifies CASILGGGVNEQFF.

J is TRBJ2-7 and V is TRBV6-2 or TRBV6-3, with TRBD2 as a possible D gene (7 bases). V lost 5 bases and J 4 bases, leaving 18 bases between the germline ends. The CDR3 totals 15 residues. Germline V lookup: CDR1 MNHEY, CDR2 SVGEGT. The CDR3 reads CASSEEGGLGYEQYF. For the CDR3, the DNA is TGTGCCAGCAGTGAAGAGGGGGGGCTTGGGTACGAGCAGTACTTC.